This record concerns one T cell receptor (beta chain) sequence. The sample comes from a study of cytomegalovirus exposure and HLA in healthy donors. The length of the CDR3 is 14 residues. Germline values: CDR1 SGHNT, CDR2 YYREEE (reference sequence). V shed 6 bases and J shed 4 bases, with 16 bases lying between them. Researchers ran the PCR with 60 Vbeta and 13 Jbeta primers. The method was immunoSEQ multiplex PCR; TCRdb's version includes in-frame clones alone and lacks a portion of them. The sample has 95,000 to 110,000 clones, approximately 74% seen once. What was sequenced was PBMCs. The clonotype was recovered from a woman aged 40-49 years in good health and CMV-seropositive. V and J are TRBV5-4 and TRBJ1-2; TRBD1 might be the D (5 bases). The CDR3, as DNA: TGTGCCAGCACCCTAAGGGGTAGGGTCTATGGCTACACCTTC. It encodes CASTLRGRVYGYTF.